This T cell receptor (beta chain) was captured by sequencing in a study of siplizumab effects on memory and regulatory T cells. Study-wide results and limits: Memory cells seemed less diverse than naive T cells, which seemed major alloresponse contributors. Sequences that were alloreactive and traceable to unstimulated CD4+ memory cells were significantly reduced by siplizumab. Researchers could not give a naive or memory phenotype to roughly 80-96% of proliferating CD4+ or CD8+ clones.

CDR1 and CDR2 (germline): GTSNPN, SVGIG (reference sequence). Trimming left V 2 bases short and J 7 bases short, with 12 bases between. The CDR3 totals 12 residues. Assays examined 100,000 or so TCR templates per sample. Libraries were prepared by immunoSEQ multiplex PCR; TCRdb keeps only in-frame clonotypes and omits some of them. The table lists 85,000 to 120,000 clones, about 90% of them singletons. Concerning this clone: The antigen remains unidentified.

The receptor's source is a human donor in good health. Sequenced input: CD4+ T cells sorted from blood. The V gene is TRBV30, the J gene TRBJ2-7; perhaps TRBD1 as D (6 bases). The CDR3 reads CAWSLTQGEQYF. CDR3 DNA sequence: TGTGCCTGGAGTCTTACCCAGGGGGAGCAGTACTTC. The whole variable domain, filled in from reference TRBV30 and TRBJ2-7, reads SQTIHQWPATLVQPVGSPLSLECTVEGTSNPNLYWYRQAAGRGLQLLFYSVGIGQISSEVPQNLSASRPQDRQFILSSKKLLLSDSGFYLCAWSLTQGEQYFGPGTRLTVT.